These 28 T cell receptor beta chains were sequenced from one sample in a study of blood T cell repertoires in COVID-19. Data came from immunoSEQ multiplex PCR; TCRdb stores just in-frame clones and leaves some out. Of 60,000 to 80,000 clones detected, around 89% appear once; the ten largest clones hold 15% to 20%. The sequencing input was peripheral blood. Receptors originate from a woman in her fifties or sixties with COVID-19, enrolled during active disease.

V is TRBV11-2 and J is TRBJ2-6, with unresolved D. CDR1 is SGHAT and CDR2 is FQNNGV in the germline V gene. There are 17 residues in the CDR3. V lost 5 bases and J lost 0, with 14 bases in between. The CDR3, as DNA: TGTGCCAGCAGCGGTGGTTCTGCCGGCTCTGGGGCCAACGTCCTGACTTTC. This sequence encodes CASSGGSAGSGANVLTF.

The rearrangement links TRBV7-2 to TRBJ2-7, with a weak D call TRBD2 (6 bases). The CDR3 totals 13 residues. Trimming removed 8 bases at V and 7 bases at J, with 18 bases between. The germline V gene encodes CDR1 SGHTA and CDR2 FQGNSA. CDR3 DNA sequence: TGTGCCAGCTTAGGAGGGCCAGGTGGGGAGCAGTACTTC. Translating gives CASLGGPGGEQYF.

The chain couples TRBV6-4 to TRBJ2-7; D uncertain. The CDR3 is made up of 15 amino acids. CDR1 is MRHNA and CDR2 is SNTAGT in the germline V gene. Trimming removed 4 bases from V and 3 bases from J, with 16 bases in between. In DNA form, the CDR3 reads TGTGCCAGCAGTGTCACGGAAACTACCTACTACGAGCAGTACTTC. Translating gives CASSVTETTYYEQYF.

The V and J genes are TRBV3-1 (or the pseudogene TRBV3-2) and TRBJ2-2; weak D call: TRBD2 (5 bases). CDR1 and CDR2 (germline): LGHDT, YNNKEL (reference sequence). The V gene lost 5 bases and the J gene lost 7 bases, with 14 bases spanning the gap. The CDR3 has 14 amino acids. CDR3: CASSERTEGGELFF. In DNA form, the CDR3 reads TGTGCCAGCAGCGAAAGGACCGAGGGCGGGGAGCTGTTTTTT.

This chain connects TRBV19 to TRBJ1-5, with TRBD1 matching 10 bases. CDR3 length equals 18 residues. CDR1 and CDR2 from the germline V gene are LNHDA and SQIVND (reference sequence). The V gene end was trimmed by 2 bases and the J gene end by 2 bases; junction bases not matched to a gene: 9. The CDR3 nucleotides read TGTGCCAGTAGTATACCACCCCGGGGGACAGGGGGCAATCAGCCCCAGCATTTT. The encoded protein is CASSIPPRGTGGNQPQHF.

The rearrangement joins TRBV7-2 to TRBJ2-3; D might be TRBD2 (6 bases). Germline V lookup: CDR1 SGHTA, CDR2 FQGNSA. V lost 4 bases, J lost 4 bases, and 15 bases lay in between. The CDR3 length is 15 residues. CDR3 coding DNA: TGTGCCAGCAGCTCACGTGGGGGGTGGGCAGATACGCAGTATTTT. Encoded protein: CASSSRGGWADTQYF.

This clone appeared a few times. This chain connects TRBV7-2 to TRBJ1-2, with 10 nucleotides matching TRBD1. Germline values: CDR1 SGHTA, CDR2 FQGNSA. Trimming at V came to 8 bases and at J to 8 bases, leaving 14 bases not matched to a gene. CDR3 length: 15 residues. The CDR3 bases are TGTGCCAGCTTGACCTACCGGACAGGGGGTCAGGGCTACACCTTC. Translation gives CASLTYRTGGQGYTF.

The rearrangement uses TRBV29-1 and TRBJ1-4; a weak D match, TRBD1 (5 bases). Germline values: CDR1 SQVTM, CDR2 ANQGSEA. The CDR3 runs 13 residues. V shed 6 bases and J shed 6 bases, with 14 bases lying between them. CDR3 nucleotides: TGCAGCGTCCGGACAAGTGGGGATGAAAAACTGTTTTTT. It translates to CSVRTSGDEKLFF.

The CDR3 coding sequence is TGTGCCTGGAGTGTGCTAGCGGGAGGCGGTGAGCAGTTCTTC. Amino acid sequence: CAWSVLAGGGEQFF. This sequence joins TRBV30 and TRBJ2-1; 11 nucleotides line up with TRBD2. The germline CDR1 and CDR2 sequences are GTSNPN and SVGIG (reference sequence). The ends lost 0 bases at V and 9 bases at J; junction bases unmatched: 4. The length of the CDR3 is 14 residues.

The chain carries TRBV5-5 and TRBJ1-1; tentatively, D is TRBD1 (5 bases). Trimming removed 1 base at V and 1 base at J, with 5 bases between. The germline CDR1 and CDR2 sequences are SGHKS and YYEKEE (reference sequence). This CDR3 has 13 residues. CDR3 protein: CASSLQGNTEAFF. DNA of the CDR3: TGTGCCAGCAGCTTGCAGGGGAACACTGAAGCTTTCTTT.

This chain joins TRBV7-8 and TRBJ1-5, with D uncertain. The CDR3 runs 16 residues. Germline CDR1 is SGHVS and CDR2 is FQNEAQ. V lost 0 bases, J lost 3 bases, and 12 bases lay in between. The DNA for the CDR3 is TGTGCCAGCAGCTTAGCGCGGGGTTTCAACAATCAGCCCCAGCATTTT. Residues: CASSLARGFNNQPQHF.

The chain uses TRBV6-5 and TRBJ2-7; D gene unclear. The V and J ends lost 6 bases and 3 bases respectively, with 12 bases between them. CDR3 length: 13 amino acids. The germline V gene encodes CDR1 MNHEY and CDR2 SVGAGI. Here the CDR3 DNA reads TGTGCCAGCAGCCCCTACAGAGACTACGAGCAGTACTTC. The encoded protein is CASSPYRDYEQYF.

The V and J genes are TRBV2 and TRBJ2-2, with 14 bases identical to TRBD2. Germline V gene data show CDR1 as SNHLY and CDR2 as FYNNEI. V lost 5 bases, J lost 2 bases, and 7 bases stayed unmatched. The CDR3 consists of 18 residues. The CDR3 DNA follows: TGTGCCAGCAGTTTGACTAGCGGGAGGGGTTTTAACACCGGGGAGCTGTTTTTT. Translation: CASSLTSGRGFNTGELFF.

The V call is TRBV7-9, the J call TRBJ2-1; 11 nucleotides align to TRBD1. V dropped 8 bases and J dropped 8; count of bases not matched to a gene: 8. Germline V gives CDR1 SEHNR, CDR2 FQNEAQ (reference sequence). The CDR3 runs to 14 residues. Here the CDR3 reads CASLGQGAGYEQFF. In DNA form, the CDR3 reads TGTGCCAGCTTAGGACAGGGGGCGGGCTATGAGCAGTTCTTC.

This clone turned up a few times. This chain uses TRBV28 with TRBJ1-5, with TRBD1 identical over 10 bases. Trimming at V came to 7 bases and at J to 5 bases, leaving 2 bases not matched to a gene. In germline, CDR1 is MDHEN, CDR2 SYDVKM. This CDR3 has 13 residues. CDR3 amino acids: CASTGQGDQPQHF. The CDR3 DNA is TGTGCCAGCACAGGACAGGGGGATCAGCCCCAGCATTTT.

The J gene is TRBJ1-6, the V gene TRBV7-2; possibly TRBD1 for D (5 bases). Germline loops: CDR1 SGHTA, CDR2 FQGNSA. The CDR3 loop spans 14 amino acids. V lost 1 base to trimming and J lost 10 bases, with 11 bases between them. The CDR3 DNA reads TGTGCCAGCAGCTTAGAGGCGACAGTCTCACCCCTCCACTTT. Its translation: CASSLEATVSPLHF.

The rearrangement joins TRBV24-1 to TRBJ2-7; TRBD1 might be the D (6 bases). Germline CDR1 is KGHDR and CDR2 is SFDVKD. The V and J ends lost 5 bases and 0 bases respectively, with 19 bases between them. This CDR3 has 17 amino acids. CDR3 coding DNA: TGTGCCACCAGTGGGGCTCCCGGGACACAAGACTCCTACGAGCAGTACTTC. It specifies CATSGAPGTQDSYEQYF.

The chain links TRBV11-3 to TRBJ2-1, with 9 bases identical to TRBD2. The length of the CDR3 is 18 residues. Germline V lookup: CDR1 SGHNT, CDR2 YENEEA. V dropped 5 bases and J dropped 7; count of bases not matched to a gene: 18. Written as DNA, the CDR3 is TGTGCCAGCAGCCCTGGGGAGTGGCGGGAGGGCAAAGTGAATGAGCAGTTCTTC. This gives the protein CASSPGEWREGKVNEQFF.

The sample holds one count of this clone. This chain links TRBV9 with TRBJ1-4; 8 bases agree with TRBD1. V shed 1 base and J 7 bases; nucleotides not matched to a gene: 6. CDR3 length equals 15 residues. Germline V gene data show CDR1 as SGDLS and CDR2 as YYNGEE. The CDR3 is CASSVRDRGGEKLFF. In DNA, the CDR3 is TGTGCCAGCAGCGTACGCGACAGGGGCGGTGAAAAACTGTTTTTT.

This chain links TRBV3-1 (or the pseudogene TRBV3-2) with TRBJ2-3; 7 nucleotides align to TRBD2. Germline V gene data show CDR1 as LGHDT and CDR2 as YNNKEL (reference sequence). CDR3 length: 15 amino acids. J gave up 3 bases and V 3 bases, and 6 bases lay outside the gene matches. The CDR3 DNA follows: TGTGCCAGCAGCCAGGGCCGGGGGGAGACAGATACGCAGTATTTT. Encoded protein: CASSQGRGETDTQYF.

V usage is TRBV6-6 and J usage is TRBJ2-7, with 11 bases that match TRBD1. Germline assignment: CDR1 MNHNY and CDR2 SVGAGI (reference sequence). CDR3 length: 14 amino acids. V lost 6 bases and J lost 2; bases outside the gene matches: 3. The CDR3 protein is CASSRTGGPYEQYF. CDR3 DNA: TGTGCCAGCAGCCGGACAGGGGGCCCCTACGAGCAGTACTTC.

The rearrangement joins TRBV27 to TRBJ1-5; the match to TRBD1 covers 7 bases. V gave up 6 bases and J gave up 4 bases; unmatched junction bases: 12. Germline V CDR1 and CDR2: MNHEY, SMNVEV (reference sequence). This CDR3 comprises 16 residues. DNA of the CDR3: TGTGCCAGCAGGCTATTGGGAGACAGGGCGAATCAGCCCCAGCATTTT. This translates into CASRLLGDRANQPQHF.

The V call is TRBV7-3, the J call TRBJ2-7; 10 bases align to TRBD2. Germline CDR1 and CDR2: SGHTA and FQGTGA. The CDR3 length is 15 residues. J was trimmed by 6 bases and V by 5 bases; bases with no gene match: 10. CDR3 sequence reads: CASSPEGLAGAEQYF. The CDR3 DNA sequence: TGTGCCAGCAGCCCCGAAGGGCTAGCGGGAGCCGAGCAGTACTTC.

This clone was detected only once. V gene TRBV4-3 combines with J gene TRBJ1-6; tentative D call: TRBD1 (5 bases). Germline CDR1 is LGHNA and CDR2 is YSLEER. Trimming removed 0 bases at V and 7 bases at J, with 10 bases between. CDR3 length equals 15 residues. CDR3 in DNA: TGCGCCAGCAGCCAAGATAAGGGGTCGAATTCACCCCTCCACTTT. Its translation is CASSQDKGSNSPLHF.

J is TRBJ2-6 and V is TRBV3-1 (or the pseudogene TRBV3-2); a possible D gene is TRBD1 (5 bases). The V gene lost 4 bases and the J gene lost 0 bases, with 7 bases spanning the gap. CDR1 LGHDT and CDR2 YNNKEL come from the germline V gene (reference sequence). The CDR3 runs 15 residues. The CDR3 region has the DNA TGTGCCAGCAGCCTAGGGGACTCTGGGGCCAACGTCCTGACTTTC. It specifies CASSLGDSGANVLTF.

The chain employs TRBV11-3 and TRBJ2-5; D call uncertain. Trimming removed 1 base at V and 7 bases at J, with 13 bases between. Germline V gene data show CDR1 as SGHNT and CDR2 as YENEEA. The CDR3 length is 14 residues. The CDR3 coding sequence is TGTGCCAGCAGCTTAGGTCCAATTTGGGCGACCCAGTACTTC. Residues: CASSLGPIWATQYF.

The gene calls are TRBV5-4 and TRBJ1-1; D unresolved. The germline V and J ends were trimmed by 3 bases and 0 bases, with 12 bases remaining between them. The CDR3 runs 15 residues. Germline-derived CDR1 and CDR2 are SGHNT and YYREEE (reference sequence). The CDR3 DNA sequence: TGTGCCAGCAGCTCGGAGTTCCTCATGAACACTGAAGCTTTCTTT. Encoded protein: CASSSEFLMNTEAFF.

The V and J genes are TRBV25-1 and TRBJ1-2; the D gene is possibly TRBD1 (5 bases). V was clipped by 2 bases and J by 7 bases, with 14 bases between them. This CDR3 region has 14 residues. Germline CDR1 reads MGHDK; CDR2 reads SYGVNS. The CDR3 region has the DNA TGTGCCAGCAGTGAACAGAGTGGGGGGACTGGCTACACCTTC. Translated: CASSEQSGGTGYTF.